This section outlines one T cell receptor beta chain sequence together with its context. The antigen is undetermined. The data stem from a study of T cell repertoires in cytomegalovirus infection. At the level of the study: From public TCR beta signatures came an indication of both CMV infection and matching HLA type.

TCRdb re-called the reads through MiXCR, storing one row per CDR3 protein. The repertoire holds around 320,000 distinct CDR3 sequences, with more than 8% as singletons. The V gene lost 7 bases and the J gene lost 1 base, with 14 bases spanning the gap. The CDR3 has 15 amino acids. CDR1 is LNHDA, CDR2 SQIVND, per germline (reference sequence). Study-level points and caveats: Ex vivo, HLA-C-restricted CMV-specific TCR beta clonotypes prevailed over the rest of the response. Based on cumulative public TCR beta family frequency, carriers of CMV plus the relevant HLA were identified.

The sequence was obtained from a human donor in good health (CMV status not recorded). Some clones in this sample may be carry-over from other donors' samples. The sequenced sample was PBMCs. The chain joins TRBV19 to TRBJ1-5; a possible D gene is TRBD1 (5 bases). The CDR3 DNA reads TGTGCCAGTAAGCAGGGCGGGAGAAGCAATCAGCCCCAGCATTTT. Its protein is CASKQGGRSNQPQHF.